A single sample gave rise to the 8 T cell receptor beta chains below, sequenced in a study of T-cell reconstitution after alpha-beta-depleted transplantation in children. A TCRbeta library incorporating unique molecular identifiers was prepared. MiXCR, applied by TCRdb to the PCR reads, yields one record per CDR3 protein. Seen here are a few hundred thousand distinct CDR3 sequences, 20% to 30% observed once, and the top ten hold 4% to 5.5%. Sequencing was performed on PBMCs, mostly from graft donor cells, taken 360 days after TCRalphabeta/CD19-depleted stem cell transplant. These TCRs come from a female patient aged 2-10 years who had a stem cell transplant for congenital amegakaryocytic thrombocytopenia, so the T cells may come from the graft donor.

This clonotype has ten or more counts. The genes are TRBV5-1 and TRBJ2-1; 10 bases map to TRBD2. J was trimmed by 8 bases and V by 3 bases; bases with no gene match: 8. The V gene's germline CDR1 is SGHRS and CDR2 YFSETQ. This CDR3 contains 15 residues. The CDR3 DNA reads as TGCGCCAGCAGCTCCGAACCGGGACTAGCGCATGAGCAGTTCTTC. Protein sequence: CASSSEPGLAHEQFF.

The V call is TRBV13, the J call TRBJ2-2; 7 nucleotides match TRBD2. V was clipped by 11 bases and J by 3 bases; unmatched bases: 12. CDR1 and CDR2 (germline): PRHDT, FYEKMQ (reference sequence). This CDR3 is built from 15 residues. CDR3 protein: CAAKRAGEYTGELFF. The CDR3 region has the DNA TGTGCCGCTAAACGTGCGGGAGAGTACACCGGGGAGCTGTTTTTT.

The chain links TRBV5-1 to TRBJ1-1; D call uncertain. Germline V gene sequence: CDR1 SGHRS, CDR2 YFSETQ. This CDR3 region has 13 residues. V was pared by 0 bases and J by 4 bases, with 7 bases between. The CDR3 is CASSLAGLTEAFF. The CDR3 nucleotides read TGCGCCAGCAGCTTGGCCGGGCTCACTGAAGCTTTCTTT.

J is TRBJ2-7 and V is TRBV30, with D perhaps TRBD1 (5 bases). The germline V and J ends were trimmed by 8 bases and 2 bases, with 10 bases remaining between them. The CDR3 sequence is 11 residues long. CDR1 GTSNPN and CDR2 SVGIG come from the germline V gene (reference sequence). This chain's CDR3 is CALWTTYEQYF. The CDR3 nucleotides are TGTGCCCTTTGGACAACCTACGAGCAGTACTTC.

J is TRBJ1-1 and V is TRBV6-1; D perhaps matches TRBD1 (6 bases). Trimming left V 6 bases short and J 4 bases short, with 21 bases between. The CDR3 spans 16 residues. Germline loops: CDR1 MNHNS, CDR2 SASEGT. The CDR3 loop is CASSSLVGGPFTEAFF. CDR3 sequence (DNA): TGTGCCAGCAGCTCCCTCGTCGGGGGCCCATTCACTGAAGCTTTCTTT.

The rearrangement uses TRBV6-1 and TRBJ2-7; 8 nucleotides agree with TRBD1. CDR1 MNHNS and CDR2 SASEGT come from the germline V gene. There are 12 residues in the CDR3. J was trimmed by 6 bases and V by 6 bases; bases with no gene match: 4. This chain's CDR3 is CASSQQGVEQYF. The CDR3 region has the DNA TGTGCCAGCAGCCAACAGGGGGTCGAGCAGTACTTC.

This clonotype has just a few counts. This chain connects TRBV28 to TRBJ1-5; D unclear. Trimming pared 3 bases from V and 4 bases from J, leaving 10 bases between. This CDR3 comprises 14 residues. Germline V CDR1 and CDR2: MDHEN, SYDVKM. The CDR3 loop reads CASSFGRRNQPQHF. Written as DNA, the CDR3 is TGTGCCAGCAGTTTCGGGCGGCGAAATCAGCCCCAGCATTTT.

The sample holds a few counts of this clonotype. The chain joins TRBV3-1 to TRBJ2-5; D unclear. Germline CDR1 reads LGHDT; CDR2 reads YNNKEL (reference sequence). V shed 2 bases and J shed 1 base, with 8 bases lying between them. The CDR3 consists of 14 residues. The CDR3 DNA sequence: TGTGCCAGCAGCCAACCTCTACGCCAAGAGACCCAGTACTTC. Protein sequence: CASSQPLRQETQYF.